This T cell receptor beta chain was observed in a study of cytomegalovirus exposure and HLA in healthy donors (dated by TCRdb to 2016 to 2017). A note on the overall study: An earlier analysis of fewer than 750 of the donors reported 250 to 300 Gb of sequence data and 117 million unique TCR beta sequences obtained from about 179 million T cells. Roughly 320 gigabases of sequencing data and 70 million to 95 million unique TCR sequences made up an early release that covered some 640 HLA-typed donors. Among the approximately 430 genotyped donors, about 85% belonged to the genetic ancestry cluster associated with self-reported Caucasian donors. The study aimed to test whether signatures of past pathogen exposure could be identified by cataloging public T cell receptors. Using immunosequencing, the study profiled T cell repertoires from approximately 700 subjects and related those repertoires to cytomegalovirus serostatus. Along with the roughly 700-subject first cohort, a separate validation cohort of over a hundred different subjects was used. To predict cytomegalovirus infection status, the study combined high-throughput TCR immunosequencing, statistical association of individual TCRs with disease status, and machine learning. A later analysis re-examined previously published TCR beta repertoires from about 670 donors and added high-resolution HLA genotyping to investigate patterns of TCR occurrence. The later analysis used no new phenotypic data to find candidate immune exposures, relying instead on TCR beta sequences and their occurrence across donors. In an earlier analysis of 500 to 650 of the donors, high-throughput TCR beta sequencing was used to judge whether each TCR beta V gene segment behaved as functional or pseudogenic. Donor age, sex, ethnicity and CMV serostatus were collected together with the repertoire data. A later genetic analysis used genome-wide SNP genotypes for about 65% of the 666 donors, treating that subset as a discovery cohort. Every repertoire in the discovery cohort had been generated on one and the same sequencing platform. Both class I and class II loci were covered by HLA typing, at four-digit resolution. Typing coverage varied by locus: 629-630 donors for A, B, C, DRB1 and DQB1; some 520 for DQA1; 600 to 610 for DPA1; more than 450 for DPB1. Four to six DR-DQ haplotypes were handled as single units for association and clustering, since linkage in the cohort was strong. Across some 400 genotyped donors of the cohort, an average of approximately 220,000 unique TCR beta nucleotide sequences per donor were sequenced, and 15% to 20% of those sequences were non-productive.

V is pruned by 6 bases and J by 1 base, leaving 11 bases of the junction without a gene match. The CDR3 spans 18 residues, from the cysteine through the phenylalanine. Only the CDR3 portion is preserved as DNA: 54 bases, with reading frame beginning at the first base. Looking up the germline V gene yields CDR1 MDHEN and CDR2 SYDVKM. Turning to this clone: It has no known antigen specificity. Base qualities are not provided; no much larger clone lies one nucleotide away.

The method was the immunoSEQ multiplex PCR assay. For the multiplex PCR, a mixture combining 60 forward primers for TCR Vbeta segments and 13 reverse primers for TCR Jbeta segments was used. The CDR3 region of rearranged TCR beta genes was amplified from genomic DNA by a multiplex PCR assay. The Illumina HiSeq System was used to sequence the amplified TCR beta libraries as 87-base-pair reads. From the authors' description of their analysis: A later analysis tallied 75 million to 85 million unique TCR beta chains across the 666 repertoires, and some 10 million of those chains were shared by two or more donors. Raw reads were error-corrected and collapsed into unique sequences with a nearest-neighbor algorithm that merged closely related sequences to remove PCR and sequencing errors. Alignment of CDR3 sequences to IMGT reference sequences was used to assign V, D and J gene segments. For a sequence to be retained, a match of at least six nucleotides to both a V gene segment and a J gene segment was required. Rearrangements were classified as productive when the CDR3 lacked stop codons and remained in frame with V and J, and all other rearrangements were classified as non-productive. CDR3 was defined according to IMGT convention as the region running from the second conserved V-encoded cysteine to the conserved J-encoded phenylalanine. Sequences without an unambiguous match to a single V gene segment were excluded from the earlier analysis of a few hundred of the donors. In an earlier analysis of several hundred of the donors, a V segment was called functional when productive rearrangements were above 56.7%, and segregating when the standard deviation between donors exceeded 5%. A statistical classification framework was built to diagnose cytomegalovirus status from the catalog of TCR beta chain sequences. In a later analysis, V and J genes were assigned by comparing TCR nucleotide sequences against IMGT/GENE-DB human TR gene sequences. In a later analysis, CDR3 sequences and most-parsimonious VDJ recombination scenarios were assigned using the TCRdist pipeline. In a later analysis, each TCR beta chain was defined by its CDR3 amino acid sequence together with its V-gene family, and reads without a unique V-gene family were excluded. To address suspected cross-contamination and a sequencing artifact, a later analysis removed roughly 640 highly shared, low-generation-probability nucleotide sequences. In a later analysis, a clonal expansion index was calculated for each public chain from normalized within-repertoire ranks of inferred template counts. Generation probabilities in a later analysis came from a VDJ recombination model fitted to out-of-frame rearrangements, and those results were checked against IGoR. In a later analysis, TCR-TCR, TCR-HLA and TCR-CMV co-occurrence was scored with hypergeometric tests, and a repertoire-size bias correction was applied to TCR pairs. In a later analysis, false discovery rates were estimated by permuting HLA or CMV assignments 20 times. In a later analysis, co-occurring TCRs were grouped using DBSCAN, with TCRdist sequence similarity added in when clustering inside HLA-allele-positive subsets. Repertoires with fewer than 30,000 or more than 120,000 public chains were left out of co-occurrence clustering, as were four to six repertoires with anomalous nucleotide sharing. TCRdb mirrors the immuneACCESS table, restricted to in-frame sequences. Some clones are absent from its copies; in checked studies, under half trace to an unresolved V gene, and the reason for the others is unknown. That table gives V, J and clone size, and the DNA gave D and trimming. The sample includes about 120,000 clones, with 70% to 80% observed a single time. Around 1.7% of the sample is held by the ten biggest clonotypes.

The cohort comprised more than 550 healthy bone marrow donors. All cohort members were sampled while nominally healthy, although unrecorded immune exposures were likely present. The donor was CMV seronegative and was included in the group of approximately 350 seronegative cohort members. Every donor gave a peripheral blood sample, and the peripheral blood mononuclear cells from that sample were used for TCR beta sequencing. Genomic DNA was extracted from the blood cell samples with the Qiagen DNeasy Blood Extraction Kit. Summary of the overall study and its limitations: A later genetic analysis reported fewer N-insertions in productive TCRs among donors in an Asian-associated ancestry cluster than the approximately 700-donor mean. When HLA alleles, especially DR and DQ, strongly co-occurred, TCR associations were difficult to assign to individual alleles. A further reported finding was that TCR beta sequences accurately predicted the HLA-A and HLA-B alleles for most subjects in the first cohort. Immune exposure information for the cohort was limited to CMV serostatus. A total of 150 to 200 TCR beta chains were listed by the study as associated with cytomegalovirus. In a later analysis, HLA-associated TCR beta chains were found to be more clonally expanded and to have lower generation probabilities than equally common non-associated chains. Most CMV-associated TCR beta chains appeared to be HLA-restricted in a later analysis, and the HLA associations seemed to be driven largely by CMV exposure. Correlated functional status among segregating V segments might be attributable to linkage disequilibrium, but an unknown experimental factor could not be ruled out. In a later analysis, several top co-occurrence clusters were reported to appear linked to parvovirus B19, influenza, CMV and Epstein-Barr virus. The classifier was reported to diagnose cytomegalovirus status with high specificity and sensitivity in both the original and validation cohorts. Because the 87-base-pair reads could not distinguish some IMGT-functional V segments, including TRBV6-2 and TRBV6-3, those segments were excluded. In this cohort, only TCR beta chains were sequenced, and detectable features were limited by the absence of alpha or paired-chain data. A later genetic analysis associated a missense DCLRE1C variant with V-gene and J-gene trimming of TCR beta chains, and an independent cohort replicated the association. In a later analysis, TCR association rates were found to vary across HLA loci, with the most associated TCRs seen for DRB1 alleles and the fewest for HLA-C alleles. Roughly uniform sequencing depth across donors was assumed in presence/absence analyses, although this assumption may not hold. Most TCR sequences were seen in very few donors, while some public TCRs were found in many individuals. It was suggested by the authors that the approach could potentially be generalized to other disease states and immunological phenotypes. An earlier analysis of 450 to 750 of the donors showed that most TCR beta V segments appeared in productive rearrangements either about 87% or about 30% of the time, which broadly matched IMGT annotations. Because HLA typing was missing for some donors at each locus, association tests included only the typed subset. The earlier analysis of 587 of the donors excluded over 15 rarely observed V segments, including chromosome 9 orphons, because counts were too low. A few of the identified cytomegalovirus-associated TCR beta chains were confirmed in vitro to be specific for cytomegalovirus antigens. A group of highly shared sequence variants was considered likely to be a technical artifact of the sequencing pipeline. In a later analysis, some 18,000 TCR beta sequences were associated with specific HLA alleles at a false discovery rate of 0.05.

The sequenced material came from PBMCs. The sequence was obtained from a woman aged 18-30 years in good health and CMV-seronegative. This chain joins TRBV28 to TRBJ2-5, with 13 bases aligning to TRBD2. The CDR3 is CASRPWGTSGGVQETQYF. The bases read TGTGCCAGCAGACCCTGGGGTACTAGCGGGGGGGTCCAAGAGACCCAGTACTTC.